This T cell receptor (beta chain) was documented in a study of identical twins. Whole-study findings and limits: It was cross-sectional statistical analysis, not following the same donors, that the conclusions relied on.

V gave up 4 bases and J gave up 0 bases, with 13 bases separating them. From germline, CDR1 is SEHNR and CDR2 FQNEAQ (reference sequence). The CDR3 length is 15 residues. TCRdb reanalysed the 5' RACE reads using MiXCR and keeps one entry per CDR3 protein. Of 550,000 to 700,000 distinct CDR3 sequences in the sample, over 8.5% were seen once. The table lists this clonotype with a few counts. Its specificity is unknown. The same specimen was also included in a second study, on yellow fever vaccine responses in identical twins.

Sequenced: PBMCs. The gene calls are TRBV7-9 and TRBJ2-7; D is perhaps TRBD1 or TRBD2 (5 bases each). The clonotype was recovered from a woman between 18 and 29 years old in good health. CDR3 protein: CASSSSRGYSYEQYF. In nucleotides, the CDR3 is TGTGCCAGCAGCTCATCCCGGGGCTACTCCTACGAGCAGTACTTC.